Following are 6 T cell receptor beta chains from one sample sequenced in a study of T cell responses to AZD1222 COVID-19 vaccine. TCRdb's copy holds only in-frame clones and misses some; the assay was immunoSEQ multiplex PCR. The table lists 95,000 to 150,000 clones, about 92% of them singletons. The specimen was peripheral blood, collected on day 0 of AZD1222 vaccination. These receptors were obtained from an adult in good health.

The genes are TRBV4-1 and TRBJ1-1, with D possibly being TRBD1 (6 bases). The germline CDR1 and CDR2 sequences are MGHRA and YSYEKL. The ends were cut back, 5 bases at V and 1 base at J, with 11 bases in the middle. The CDR3 covers 14 residues. CDR3 bases: TGCGCCAGCAGCTACTGGGACACGAACACTGAAGCTTTCTTT. It encodes CASSYWDTNTEAFF.

The chain is built from TRBV12-3 or TRBV12-4 and TRBJ1-2; D may be TRBD1 (6 bases). The CDR3 length is 13 residues. V was clipped by 4 bases and J by 4 bases, with 10 bases between them. The CDR3 here is CASSWGASYGYTF. The CDR3 nucleotides read TGTGCCAGCAGTTGGGGGGCCTCCTATGGCTACACCTTC.

The chain is built from TRBV4-3 and TRBJ1-5; no firm D call. V was trimmed by 3 bases and J by 5 bases, leaving 14 bases between them. This CDR3 comprises 15 residues. Germline V gene data show CDR1 as LGHNA and CDR2 as YSLEER. The CDR3 reads CASSQGSVGDQPQHF. For the CDR3, the DNA is TGCGCCAGCAGCCAGGGGAGTGTGGGTGATCAGCCCCAGCATTTT.

This clone was observed a handful of times. This chain uses TRBV27 with TRBJ1-3, with a weak D call TRBD1 (6 bases). Per the germline V gene, CDR1 is MNHEY and CDR2 is SMNVEV (reference sequence). V lost 5 bases and J lost 7, with 24 bases in between. CDR3 length: 17 residues. CDR3 DNA sequence: TGTGCCAGCAGTCCAACCCCGGGGAACAGGGCTAGGAACACCATATATTTT. It yields the protein CASSPTPGNRARNTIYF.

This clone was recorded a few times. The chain has TRBV24-1 and TRBJ2-2; D assignment may be TRBD1 or TRBD2 (5 bases each). CDR1 KGHDR and CDR2 SFDVKD come from the germline V gene. The CDR3 totals 15 residues. V lost 3 bases to trimming and J lost 3 bases, with 10 bases between them. The DNA for the CDR3 is TGTGCCACCAGTGATGGGGGAATGGACACCGGGGAGCTGTTTTTT. Protein sequence: CATSDGGMDTGELFF.

V and J are TRBV3-1 (or the pseudogene TRBV3-2) and TRBJ2-3; TRBD2 aligns across 9 bases. V shed 4 bases and J 4 bases; nucleotides not matched to a gene: 12. This CDR3 spans 17 amino acids. Germline assignment: CDR1 LGHDT and CDR2 YNNKEL (reference sequence). CDR3 amino acids: CASSRGWASGDSDTQYF. CDR3 coding DNA: TGTGCCAGCAGCCGCGGCTGGGCTAGCGGGGATTCAGATACGCAGTATTTT.